Detailed here is one T cell receptor beta chain. Its cognate antigen is unknown. These data originate in a study of shared clonotypes between healthy human individuals. Data came from immunoSEQ multiplex PCR; TCRdb stores just in-frame clones and leaves some out. The table records about 380,000 clones, about 96% of them present only once. CDR3 length: 12 amino acids. V lost 9 bases, J lost 7 bases, and 15 bases lay in between. CDR1 is LNHNV and CDR2 is YYDKDF in the germline V gene (reference sequence). Notes on the study in general: On the whole, naive subsets had larger estimated richness than memory subsets had.

The sample was memory CD8+ T cells sorted from blood. The sample's subset: CD45RO+ cells pooled with CCR7-negative TemRA cells. The chain links TRBV15 to TRBJ2-5; D gene unclear. The sequence came from a man aged 30 to 45 in good health. The CDR3, as DNA: TGTGCCACACGCGGCCTTTTTGGGACCCAGTACTTC. The encoded protein is CATRGLFGTQYF.